These 5 T cell receptor beta chains came from one sample sequenced in a study of cytomegalovirus exposure and HLA in healthy donors (dated by TCRdb to the late 2010s). The library relied on the immunoSEQ multiplex PCR assay. For the multiplex PCR, a mixture combining 60 forward primers for TCR Vbeta segments and 13 reverse primers for TCR Jbeta segments was used. Held by TCRdb, this immuneACCESS table contains in-frame sequences only and omits some clones. Under half of the omission traces to an unresolved V gene where checked; the cause of the rest is unknown. This sample gives under 150,000 clones in total; around 82% of them show up just once. The ten largest account for almost 7% of the sample. Sequenced sample: PBMCs. The receptors shown here come from a middle-aged man in good health and CMV-seropositive.

The CDR3: CASSPDRASTEAFF. The CDR3 DNA reads as TGTGCCAGCAGTCCGGACAGGGCAAGCACTGAAGCTTTCTTT. The chain is built from TRBV27 and TRBJ1-1, with 8 bases matching TRBD1. Looked up from germline, CDR1 is MNHEY and CDR2 is SMNVEV (reference sequence). The CDR3 covers 14 residues. V dropped 5 bases and J dropped 4; count of bases not matched to a gene: 6.

This chain joins TRBV5-1 and TRBJ2-3, with D possibly TRBD2 on 7 matching bases. The CDR3 spans 15 residues. Germline CDR1 SGHRS, CDR2 YFSETQ. The germline V and J ends were trimmed by 2 bases and 1 base, with 11 bases remaining between them. CDR3 residues: CASSLRGGGTDTQYF. Written as DNA, the CDR3 is TGCGCCAGCAGCTTAAGGGGGGGTGGCACAGATACGCAGTATTTT. The full variable domain, with the rest looked up from reference TRBV5-1 and TRBJ2-3, is KAGVTQTPRYLIKTRGQQVTLSCSPISGHRSVSWYQQTPGQGLQFLFEYFSETQRNKGNFPGRFSGRQFSNSRSEMNVSTLELGDSALYLCASSLRGGGTDTQYFGPGTRLTVL.

V is TRBV19 and J is TRBJ2-1, with 7 bases lining up with TRBD1. Trimming cost V 3 bases and J 6 bases; bases outside gene matches: 11. This CDR3 region has 16 residues. The germline V gene encodes CDR1 LNHDA and CDR2 SQIVND (reference sequence). The CDR3 DNA reads as TGTGCCAGTAGTATTCTGCCAGGGGGAAGTAGCAATGAGCAGTTCTTC. This encodes CASSILPGGSSNEQFF.

In its sample, this clone was seen once. This chain joins TRBV6-6 and TRBJ1-2; D is uncertain. V lost 8 bases, J lost 1 base, and 8 bases lay in between. This CDR3 comprises 12 residues. CDR1 and CDR2 (germline): MNHNY, SVGAGI (reference sequence). The CDR3: CASGPVNYGYTF. Written as DNA, the CDR3 is TGTGCCAGCGGTCCAGTTAACTATGGCTACACCTTC.

This clone was detected only once. J is TRBJ2-7 and V is TRBV4-1; maybe TRBD2 (6 bases). The CDR3 is 14 amino acids. CDR1 MGHRA and CDR2 YSYEKL come from the germline V gene. V lost 5 bases and J 3 bases, leaving 14 bases between the germline ends. The CDR3 sequence is CASSEGRGFYEQYF. The CDR3 DNA is TGCGCCAGCAGCGAGGGGCGGGGATTCTACGAGCAGTACTTC.